The entry below describes one TCR beta chain. Its antigen is not known. The CDR3 is made up of 15 amino acids. Germline loops: CDR1 SGHNT, CDR2 YENEEA. V shed 5 bases, J shed 2 bases, and the junction held 6 bases outside the gene matches. These data are taken from a study of cytomegalovirus exposure and HLA in healthy donors. Study-level background: The same platform used for the approximately 670 first-cohort repertoires was also used for the 90 to 150 validation repertoires, as a later analysis reported. General study results and limits: According to the study, 150 to 200 TCR beta chains were cytomegalovirus-associated. Reported performance of the classifier showed diagnosis of cytomegalovirus status with high specificity and sensitivity.

The method was immunoSEQ multiplex PCR; TCRdb's version includes in-frame clones alone and lacks a portion of them. The sample shows fewer than 400,000 clones, about nine tenths of them seen only once. The specimen sequenced was PBMCs. This TCR was recovered from a young woman in good health and CMV-seronegative. The chain joins TRBV11-3 to TRBJ2-3, with 8 bases aligning to TRBD1. CDR3 in DNA: TGTGCCAGCAGCACAGGGGGACCTATCACAGATACGCAGTATTTT. This gives the protein CASSTGGPITDTQYF.